The rows below give T cell receptor beta chains drawn from one sample of a study of OX40 agonist ivuxolimab in advanced cancers. The method was immunoSEQ multiplex PCR; TCRdb's version includes in-frame clones alone and lacks a portion of them. The sample includes nearly 50,000 clones, about 90% of them seen just once. The sample in question was CD4+ or CD8+ T cells sorted from blood, obtained in a trial of the OX40 agonist ivuxolimab. These receptors all come from an adult with an advanced solid tumor such as melanoma, head and neck, liver or kidney cancer. Each CDR3 is given with its conserved first and last residue. The D gene is left open where the match is weak. Size tells how often a clone was seen (once, few, many) or the class of an expanded clone, and some rows leave it out.

d_gene	v_gene	abundance	j_gene	CDR3aa	CDR3nt
NA	TRBV19	NA	TRBJ2-1	CASSIGAEQFF	TGTGCCAGTAGTATAGGGGCGGAGCAGTTCTTC
NA	TRBV6-5	NA	TRBJ1-3	CASSYGAGLGNTIYF	TGTGCCAGCAGTTACGGGGCAGGGCTTGGAAACACCATATATTTT
NA	TRBV29-1	NA	TRBJ1-1	CSVTPGATEAFF	TGCAGCGTAACTCCAGGAGCCACTGAAGCTTTCTTT
NA	TRBV19	NA	TRBJ2-2	CASSIGPQGLQTGELFF	TGTGCCAGTAGTATAGGCCCACAGGGTTTACAAACCGGGGAGCTGTTTTTT
NA	TRBV14	NA	TRBJ1-2	CASSSRRSENGYTF	TGTGCCAGCAGCTCCAGGAGGAGTGAAAATGGCTACACCTTC
NA	TRBV2	NA	TRBJ1-1	CASISYGATEAFF	TGTGCCAGCATCTCCTACGGGGCGACTGAAGCTTTCTTT
TRBD2	TRBV9	NA	TRBJ2-5	CASSVGVAGEQETQYF	TGTGCCAGCAGCGTAGGGGTTGCGGGGGAACAAGAGACCCAGTACTTC
NA	TRBV6-5	NA	TRBJ1-2	CASSLTGEGYTF	TGTGCCAGCAGTTTGACGGGGGAAGGCTACACCTTC
NA	TRBV9	NA	TRBJ2-7	CASSASGTNYEQYF	TGTGCCAGCAGCGCCTCCGGGACAAACTACGAGCAGTACTTC
TRBD2	TRBV4-1	NA	TRBJ2-3	CASSQETIAGGTDTQYF	TGCGCCAGCAGCCAAGAGACCATCGCGGGGGGTACAGATACGCAGTATTTT
NA	TRBV28	NA	TRBJ1-2	CASSPPGWGADYGYTF	TGTGCCAGCAGTCCCCCGGGGTGGGGGGCGGACTATGGCTACACCTTC
NA	TRBV27	NA	TRBJ2-1	CASSSGTKVDEQFF	TGTGCCAGCAGTTCGGGGACCAAGGTGGATGAGCAGTTCTTC
NA	TRBV28	few	TRBJ2-7	CASSFISYEQYF	TGTGCCAGCAGTTTTATCTCCTACGAGCAGTACTTC
TRBD1	TRBV11-2	once	TRBJ1-2	CASSLGTGGSYGYTF	TGTGCCAGCAGCTTAGGTACAGGGGGCAGCTATGGCTACACCTTC
NA	TRBV4-1	NA	TRBJ1-6	CASSQDWQGRTPLHF	TGCGCCAGCAGCCAAGATTGGCAGGGGAGGACACCCCTCCACTTT
TRBD1	TRBV28	NA	TRBJ1-3	CASSPTLDRAGNTIYF	TGTGCCAGCAGTCCGACACTTGACAGGGCTGGAAACACCATATATTTT
NA	TRBV5-4	once	TRBJ2-7	CASSSWNNPYEQYF	TGTGCCAGCAGCTCGTGGAACAACCCCTACGAGCAGTACTTC
NA	TRBV6-1	NA	TRBJ2-1	CASSEGPGPDEQFF	TGTGCCAGCAGTGAAGGGCCAGGGCCGGATGAGCAGTTCTTC
NA	TRBV2	NA	TRBJ1-1	CASSESGNTEAFF	TGTGCCAGCAGTGAATCCGGGAACACTGAAGCTTTCTTT
NA	TRBV9	NA	TRBJ2-7	CASSVGGYEQYF	TGTGCCAGCAGCGTAGGGGGGTACGAGCAGTACTTC
NA	TRBV21-1	NA	TRBJ2-3	CASSKALDLVVGTDTQYF	TGTGCCAGCAGCAAAGCCCTAGATTTAGTTGTGGGCACAGATACGCAGTATTTT
NA	TRBV7-9	large	TRBJ2-7	CASSPHPGNYEQYF	TGTGCCAGCAGCCCCCATCCGGGGAACTACGAGCAGTACTTC